This T cell receptor (beta chain) was sequenced for a study of T-cell reconstitution after alpha-beta-depleted transplantation in children. The study, taken as a whole, reports: Several hundred expanded graft clones reportedly were the source of alpha-beta T cells about two months after transplant. T-cell counts and diversity were attributed mostly to newly produced T cells one year after transplant. Surviving recipient T cells and thymic progenitors underlay high day-60 TCRbeta diversity in some patients.

Preparation of the TCRbeta library used unique molecular identifiers. TCRdb used MiXCR to reprocess the PCR reads, holding one entry per CDR3 protein. The table has more than 200,000 distinct CDR3 sequences, more than 20% seen once. Trimming cost V 3 bases and J 2 bases, with 9 bases left between them. Germline V lookup: CDR1 LNHNV, CDR2 YYDKDF (reference sequence). This CDR3 spans 14 amino acids. This clonotype was counted many times. Its antigen is currently unknown. This receptor was taken from a female patient aged 2-15 years who had a stem cell transplant for congenital amegakaryocytic thrombocytopenia, so the T cells may come from the graft donor. The sample consisted of PBMCs, mostly from graft donor cells, taken 360 days after TCRalphabeta/CD19-depleted stem cell transplant. The chain has TRBV15 and TRBJ2-3, with D hard to call. The CDR3 sequence is CATSSSTNTDTQYF. For the CDR3, the DNA is TGTGCCACCAGCAGCTCTACCAACACAGATACGCAGTATTTT.